The rows below give T cell receptor beta chains drawn from one sample of a study of blood T cell repertoires in COVID-19. Libraries were prepared by immunoSEQ multiplex PCR; TCRdb keeps only in-frame clonotypes and omits some of them. The sample contains 200,000 to 250,000 clones, about nine tenths of which appear only once. Input material: peripheral blood. These receptor sequences come from a woman between 45 and 60 years old with acute or convalescent COVID-19. Each CDR3 is given with its conserved first and last residue. Each record gives: D gene, clone size, J gene, V gene, CDR3 protein, CDR3 DNA. A D gene is named only where the DNA matches it firmly. A clone size is listed for some rows: how often the clone was seen (once, few, many), or a class if it is expanded.

D gene: TRBD2; clone size: .; J gene: TRBJ2-3; V gene: TRBV6-1; CDR3 protein: CASSDSGDFTDTQYF; CDR3 DNA: TGTGCCAGCAGTGATAGCGGGGACTTCACAGATACGCAGTATTTT
D gene: TRBD2; clone size: .; J gene: TRBJ2-1; V gene: TRBV29-1; CDR3 protein: CSVRGLAGVTEQFF; CDR3 DNA: TGCAGCGTTCGGGGACTAGCGGGAGTGACTGAGCAGTTCTTC
D gene: .; clone size: once; J gene: TRBJ2-3; V gene: TRBV6-2/TRBV6-3; CDR3 protein: CASSYGALPGTDTQYF; CDR3 DNA: TGTGCCAGCAGTTATGGGGCACTCCCGGGCACAGATACGCAGTATTTT
D gene: TRBD1; clone size: .; J gene: TRBJ1-6; V gene: TRBV2; CDR3 protein: CASSEGGTGESPLHF; CDR3 DNA: TGTGCCAGCAGCGAGGGAGGGACAGGGGAGTCACCCCTCCACTTT
D gene: .; clone size: .; J gene: TRBJ1-2; V gene: TRBV11-2; CDR3 protein: CASTPEATYGYTF; CDR3 DNA: TGTGCCAGCACCCCCGAGGCGACCTATGGCTACACCTTC
D gene: .; clone size: few; J gene: TRBJ2-3; V gene: TRBV18; CDR3 protein: CASSPDPTNTQYF; CDR3 DNA: TGTGCCAGCTCCCCCGATCCCACAAATACGCAGTATTTT
D gene: .; clone size: .; J gene: TRBJ1-5; V gene: TRBV19; CDR3 protein: CASSISGVLVGSNQPQHF; CDR3 DNA: TGTGCCAGTAGTATATCGGGGGTTTTAGTCGGTAGCAATCAGCCCCAGCATTTT
D gene: .; clone size: .; J gene: TRBJ2-7; V gene: TRBV25-1; CDR3 protein: CASSEGPGQGRPYEQYF; CDR3 DNA: TGTGCCAGCAGTGAAGGACCTGGTCAGGGGCGTCCCTACGAGCAGTACTTC
D gene: TRBD2; clone size: .; J gene: TRBJ2-3; V gene: TRBV20-1; CDR3 protein: CSASGTTFTDTQYF; CDR3 DNA: TGCAGTGCTAGTGGGACTACCTTCACAGATACGCAGTATTTT
D gene: .; clone size: .; J gene: TRBJ1-5; V gene: TRBV10-3; CDR3 protein: CAISEERGNQPQHF; CDR3 DNA: TGTGCCATCAGTGAAGAAAGGGGGAATCAGCCCCAGCATTTT
D gene: .; clone size: .; J gene: TRBJ1-1; V gene: TRBV2; CDR3 protein: CASNAQVENTEAFF; CDR3 DNA: TGTGCCAGCAACGCTCAGGTGGAGAACACTGAAGCTTTCTTT
D gene: TRBD1; clone size: .; J gene: TRBJ2-3; V gene: TRBV6-2/TRBV6-3; CDR3 protein: CASSSDRGSTDTQYF; CDR3 DNA: TGTGCCAGCAGTTCCGACAGGGGTAGCACAGATACGCAGTATTTT
D gene: TRBD2; clone size: few; J gene: TRBJ2-2; V gene: TRBV6-4; CDR3 protein: CASSAGGLENTGELFF; CDR3 DNA: TGTGCCAGCAGTGCCGGAGGACTAGAGAACACCGGGGAGCTGTTTTTT
D gene: .; clone size: .; J gene: TRBJ1-2; V gene: TRBV6-2/TRBV6-3; CDR3 protein: CASSYSSANYGYTF; CDR3 DNA: TGTGCCAGCAGTTACTCGAGTGCAAACTATGGCTACACCTTC
D gene: TRBD1; clone size: .; J gene: TRBJ2-1; V gene: TRBV2; CDR3 protein: CASNEQGMENEQFF; CDR3 DNA: TGTGCCAGCAATGAACAGGGGATGGAGAATGAGCAGTTCTTC
D gene: TRBD1; clone size: .; J gene: TRBJ2-7; V gene: TRBV15; CDR3 protein: CATSWTGQREQYF; CDR3 DNA: TGTGCCACCAGCTGGACAGGTCAGCGTGAGCAGTACTTC
D gene: .; clone size: .; J gene: TRBJ2-7; V gene: TRBV4-2; CDR3 protein: CASSPSDEEAYEQYF; CDR3 DNA: TGTGCCAGCAGCCCTTCAGATGAGGAAGCCTACGAGCAGTACTTC
D gene: .; clone size: .; J gene: TRBJ1-1; V gene: TRBV2; CDR3 protein: CASKKGVENTEAFF; CDR3 DNA: TGTGCCAGCAAAAAAGGGGTGGAGAACACTGAAGCTTTCTTT
D gene: .; clone size: .; J gene: TRBJ1-1; V gene: TRBV19; CDR3 protein: CASSIGQMNTEAFF; CDR3 DNA: TGTGCCAGTAGTATAGGACAGATGAACACTGAAGCTTTCTTT
D gene: TRBD1; clone size: .; J gene: TRBJ1-1; V gene: TRBV9; CDR3 protein: CASSVGDRGDEAFF; CDR3 DNA: TGTGCCAGCAGCGTAGGGGACAGGGGGGATGAAGCTTTCTTT
D gene: TRBD2; clone size: few; J gene: TRBJ2-5; V gene: TRBV2; CDR3 protein: CASSEGLAGVLETQYF; CDR3 DNA: TGTGCCAGCAGTGAGGGGCTAGCGGGAGTACTAGAGACCCAGTACTTC
D gene: TRBD1; clone size: .; J gene: TRBJ1-5; V gene: TRBV30; CDR3 protein: CAWSVRGPTETNQPQHF; CDR3 DNA: TGTGCCTGGAGTGTAAGGGGGCCGACAGAAACCAATCAGCCCCAGCATTTT
D gene: TRBD1; clone size: .; J gene: TRBJ2-7; V gene: TRBV2; CDR3 protein: CASSDRASTSYEQYF; CDR3 DNA: TGTGCCAGCAGCGACAGGGCATCCACCTCCTACGAGCAGTACTTC
D gene: TRBD1; clone size: .; J gene: TRBJ1-4; V gene: TRBV19; CDR3 protein: CASSIVAGGSEKLFF; CDR3 DNA: TGTGCCAGTAGTATAGTGGCAGGGGGCAGTGAAAAACTGTTTTTT
D gene: .; clone size: .; J gene: TRBJ2-2; V gene: TRBV2; CDR3 protein: CASSEVSATGELFF; CDR3 DNA: TGTGCCAGCAGTGAGGTCAGCGCCACCGGGGAGCTGTTTTTT
D gene: TRBD2; clone size: .; J gene: TRBJ2-2; V gene: TRBV6-2/TRBV6-3; CDR3 protein: CASSYSTSATGELFF; CDR3 DNA: TGTGCCAGCAGTTACTCGACTAGCGCCACCGGGGAGCTGTTTTTT
D gene: TRBD1; clone size: .; J gene: TRBJ1-2; V gene: TRBV7-2; CDR3 protein: CASSSGTGVANYGYTF; CDR3 DNA: TGTGCCAGCAGCTCCGGGACAGGGGTCGCCAACTATGGCTACACCTTC
D gene: TRBD1; clone size: .; J gene: TRBJ2-3; V gene: TRBV24-1; CDR3 protein: CATSGSGGADTQYF; CDR3 DNA: TGTGCCACCAGTGGGTCAGGGGGCGCCGATACGCAGTATTTT
D gene: TRBD1; clone size: .; J gene: TRBJ2-7; V gene: TRBV5-4; CDR3 protein: CASRSWTGLTYEQYF; CDR3 DNA: TGTGCCAGCAGAAGCTGGACAGGGCTGACTTACGAGCAGTACTTC
D gene: .; clone size: .; J gene: TRBJ2-7; V gene: TRBV5-1; CDR3 protein: CASSYDSYEQYF; CDR3 DNA: TGCGCCAGCAGCTACGACAGCTACGAGCAGTACTTC
D gene: .; clone size: few; J gene: TRBJ1-3; V gene: TRBV18; CDR3 protein: CASSRGGEVSGNTIYF; CDR3 DNA: TGTGCCAGCTCACGCGGGGGAGAAGTCTCTGGAAACACCATATATTTT
D gene: .; clone size: .; J gene: TRBJ2-3; V gene: TRBV19; CDR3 protein: CASSIGQSFRDTQYF; CDR3 DNA: TGTGCCAGTAGTATTGGACAGTCCTTCAGGGATACGCAGTATTTT
D gene: .; clone size: .; J gene: TRBJ2-1; V gene: TRBV19; CDR3 protein: CASSLTDYNEQFF; CDR3 DNA: TGTGCCAGTAGTCTGACAGATTACAATGAGCAGTTCTTC
D gene: .; clone size: once; J gene: TRBJ1-2; V gene: TRBV6-5; CDR3 protein: CASNNPGYGYTF; CDR3 DNA: TGTGCCAGCAACAACCCAGGTTATGGCTACACCTTC
D gene: TRBD1; clone size: .; J gene: TRBJ1-1; V gene: TRBV18; CDR3 protein: CASSPWTGDGNTEAFF; CDR3 DNA: TGTGCCAGCTCACCTTGGACAGGGGACGGGAACACTGAAGCTTTCTTT
D gene: .; clone size: .; J gene: TRBJ2-2; V gene: TRBV25-1; CDR3 protein: CASRLALLYANTGELFF; CDR3 DNA: TGTGCCAGCCGTCTAGCGTTGTTATACGCGAACACCGGGGAGCTGTTTTTT
D gene: .; clone size: .; J gene: TRBJ2-1; V gene: TRBV24-1; CDR3 protein: CATSRSGPQNEQFF; CDR3 DNA: TGTGCCACCAGTCGTAGCGGACCCCAAAATGAGCAGTTCTTC
D gene: .; clone size: .; J gene: TRBJ1-6; V gene: TRBV7-2; CDR3 protein: CASSLNPTGNYNSPLHF; CDR3 DNA: TGTGCCAGCAGCTTAAACCCCACAGGCAATTATAATTCACCCCTCCACTTT
D gene: TRBD1; clone size: .; J gene: TRBJ1-1; V gene: TRBV19; CDR3 protein: CASSTGQGNTEAFF; CDR3 DNA: TGTGCCAGTAGTACGGGACAGGGGAACACTGAAGCTTTCTTT
D gene: .; clone size: .; J gene: TRBJ2-7; V gene: TRBV5-6; CDR3 protein: CASSHGAGISSYEQYF; CDR3 DNA: TGTGCCAGCAGCCATGGAGCGGGTATTAGCTCCTACGAGCAGTACTTC
D gene: .; clone size: few; J gene: TRBJ1-1; V gene: TRBV18; CDR3 protein: CASSPRLHDTEAFF; CDR3 DNA: TGTGCCAGCTCACCAAGACTGCACGACACTGAAGCTTTCTTT
D gene: .; clone size: few; J gene: TRBJ1-5; V gene: TRBV7-9; CDR3 protein: CASSLGTAKGQPQHF; CDR3 DNA: TGTGCCAGCAGCTTAGGGACAGCTAAGGGGCAGCCCCAGCATTTT
D gene: TRBD2; clone size: .; J gene: TRBJ2-5; V gene: TRBV5-1; CDR3 protein: CASTVFSAGAQETQYF; CDR3 DNA: TGCGCCAGCACGGTTTTCTCAGCGGGGGCGCAAGAGACCCAGTACTTC
D gene: TRBD1; clone size: once; J gene: TRBJ1-5; V gene: TRBV19; CDR3 protein: CASSQQGGVQPQHF; CDR3 DNA: TGTGCCAGTAGTCAGCAGGGGGGTGTGCAGCCCCAGCATTTT
D gene: TRBD1; clone size: once; J gene: TRBJ2-2; V gene: TRBV6-2/TRBV6-3; CDR3 protein: CASSSQGAPGELFF; CDR3 DNA: TGTGCCAGCAGTTCACAGGGGGCGCCCGGGGAGCTGTTTTTT
D gene: .; clone size: .; J gene: TRBJ1-3; V gene: TRBV29-1; CDR3 protein: CSASTPGREPGGNTIYF; CDR3 DNA: TGCAGCGCTTCCACCCCAGGGCGGGAACCTGGTGGAAACACCATATATTTT
D gene: TRBD2; clone size: .; J gene: TRBJ2-2; V gene: TRBV9; CDR3 protein: CASSVGSGELSGELFF; CDR3 DNA: TGTGCCAGCAGCGTAGGTAGCGGGGAGCTTTCCGGGGAGCTGTTTTTT
D gene: TRBD2; clone size: .; J gene: TRBJ2-7; V gene: TRBV10-3; CDR3 protein: CAISESPGLAYSYEQYF; CDR3 DNA: TGTGCCATCAGTGAGTCACCGGGACTAGCGTATTCCTACGAGCAGTACTTC
D gene: TRBD1; clone size: .; J gene: TRBJ1-1; V gene: TRBV5-4; CDR3 protein: CASAGGGRNTEAFF; CDR3 DNA: TGTGCCAGCGCAGGGGGTGGTAGGAACACTGAAGCTTTCTTT
D gene: .; clone size: .; J gene: TRBJ2-1; V gene: TRBV18; CDR3 protein: CASSFSDNEQFF; CDR3 DNA: TGTGCCAGCTCCTTCTCTGACAATGAGCAGTTCTTC
D gene: .; clone size: .; J gene: TRBJ1-5; V gene: TRBV6-2/TRBV6-3; CDR3 protein: CASSVPRRGKDQPQHF; CDR3 DNA: TGTGCCAGCAGCGTACCTCGACGGGGGAAAGATCAGCCCCAGCATTTT
D gene: .; clone size: .; J gene: TRBJ1-3; V gene: TRBV19; CDR3 protein: CASREAGAGNTIYF; CDR3 DNA: TGTGCCAGTAGAGAGGCAGGGGCAGGAAACACCATATATTTT
D gene: .; clone size: .; J gene: TRBJ2-3; V gene: TRBV4-1; CDR3 protein: CASSQRRGLDTQYF; CDR3 DNA: TGCGCCAGCAGCCAAAGGCGGGGGCTGGATACGCAGTATTTT
D gene: .; clone size: .; J gene: TRBJ1-5; V gene: TRBV30; CDR3 protein: CAWSGDTNQPQHF; CDR3 DNA: TGTGCCTGGAGTGGGGACACAAATCAGCCCCAGCATTTT